This T cell receptor (beta chain) was captured in a study of HIV-infected patients and healthy controls (dated by TCRdb to the mid-2010s). Regarding the complete study: CD4 counts rose modestly but significantly in most of the 16 patients after three months of therapy, yet stayed below normal ranges. No consistent shift in CD8 counts was seen during early therapy, whereas a slight rise was seen in the CD4:CD8 ratio. Viral load fell below detection in about 75% of the 16 patients by the second bleed and in all patients following a further year of therapy. Patients exhibited no overall T-cell lymphocytopenia, and total CDR3 counts per chain were not significantly different from those of controls. The study asked whether deep sequencing of the TCR repertoire from small blood samples of HIV patients could detect immune perturbation and reconstitution.

Approximately 0.5 ug RNA was reverse transcribed with SuperScript III using primers against the alpha and beta constant regions. Separate alpha and beta chain libraries were generated by chain-specific third strand synthesis with multiplexing indices. The protocol used a single primer pair to amplify all rearrangements within a chain, which avoided primer bias, and attached molecular barcodes to each cDNA molecule. The SP2 sequencing primer site and a random hexamer were carried on a 5' RACE adapter, to which purified cDNA was joined by T4 RNA Ligase 1. With slow temperature ramps used to favor optimal annealing, second strand synthesis was primed from the SP2 site with Phusion polymerase. Each molecule's 12-nucleotide barcode consisted of two random hexamer sequences, both added before amplification and joined together. P5 and P7 adapter elements plus a second index were added in a short first PCR, which was followed by a roughly 23-cycle amplification PCR with P5s and P7 primers. Libraries received roughly 26 PCR cycles in total, were quantified on a Qubit, sized on a Bioanalyzer, and diluted to 3 to 4.5 nM. Sequencing of the normalized libraries was done on an Illumina MiSeq using 2 x 250 paired-end kits. Reverse transcription reactions were cleaned up on MinElute columns and eluted into around 9.7 ul Tris-Cl. Adapter ligations were incubated for less than 30 hours at 16 degrees C and subsequently purified with AMPure XP beads at a 1:1 ratio. Per the authors' processing: A modified Decombinator processed the demultiplexed FASTQ files and output V, J, insert and barcode information. Sequences that shared a barcode but differed from the dominant sequence were treated as errors and discarded, and barcodes were clustered at Levenshtein distance 3 and counted to estimate the original cDNA molecules. The R packages ineq, vegan, igraph and RCytoscape were used for downstream analyses, with IMGT nomenclature and CDR3 definitions applied. V gene usage was computed over distinct sequences, each TCR counted once to avoid skew from clonal expansion. Unique CDR3 amino acid sequences within a donor were connected in similarity networks whenever two sequences differed by a single Levenshtein edit. The authors compiled published HIV-specific CDR3s (almost 95 alpha, more than 650 beta) and CMV-specific CDR3s (about 14 alpha, fewer than 300 beta) and searched for them in the repertoires. Random subsampling to size-matched repertoires demonstrated that the decreased diversity in patients did not result from their lower sequence numbers. TCRdb reprocessing: public reads trimmed at Q25 with fastp, clones called with MiXCR, in-frame beta chains kept. Each CDR3 protein gets just one entry, which takes the most common genes and DNA from the rows behind it. The V and J calls here are based on TCRdb, not the publication. This sample holds 7,500 to 9,500 distinct CDR3 sequences; approximately 8% were observed only once. The ten largest make up roughly a third of the sample.

Whole blood was used without fractionating the cells, so the repertoire represented all peripheral T cells without sorting. For RNA extraction, roughly 2.5 ml of peripheral blood was collected into Tempus tubes. The first sixteen eligible patients were processed from the enrolled HIV-infected adults, who had not yet received antiretroviral therapy and were about to begin treatment. Patients with febrile or AIDS-related illness, tumors, hepatitis B or C coinfection, immunomodulatory therapy, recent vaccination or treatment interruptions were excluded from enrollment. Residual genomic DNA was removed with the TURBO-DNase kit and globin mRNA was depleted with GLOBINclear. Pretreatment blood was drawn from HIV-infected patients immediately prior to the initiation of antiretroviral therapy. Overall study results and their limits: Oligoclonality may be reflected in the significantly higher mean Gini indices of HIV-infected repertoires compared with controls. Most CMV-associated CDR3s became more frequent during therapy, although their change was not significant, whereas HIV-associated CDR3s showed a significant decrease in frequency. Sequencing depth was restricted by the use of whole blood, which also prevented the dynamics of distinct T-cell subpopulations from being separated. Pairing of alpha and beta chains was not determined in the samples. Alpha-chain CDR3s from MAIT cells occurred at high frequency in healthy controls but were severely depleted in HIV+ repertoires. Unequal numbers of distinct sequences between patients and controls complicated comparisons, and size-matching overweighted rare events from HIV-infected data. Significantly different mean usage between HIV-infected patients and controls was observed for eight alpha and eight beta V genes. In HIV-infected patients, the apparent post-therapy recovery of the Gini index was not replicated in size-matched repertoire data. Both the Jaccard index and the count of highly shared sequences showed that healthy controls shared more CDR3s between individuals than HIV+ patients did. Processing included only sixteen HIV-infected individuals, and this was regarded by the authors as a major limit on how widely the findings apply. Roughly threefold more distinct CDR3s and higher Shannon diversity were observed in healthy control repertoires than in untreated HIV+ repertoires. The study cohorts differed slightly in age and sex profile, but those differences did not account for the observed differences in diversity. HLA typing of donors was not performed in the study.

This clonotype was counted at least ten times. Which antigen it targets is not known. Base-call qualities are not available, and no considerably larger clone is one nucleotide away. Measured from the cysteine to the phenylalanine, the CDR3 is 18 residues long. Only CDR3 DNA remains: 54 bases, in frame from the first base. CDR1 SGHNT and CDR2 YYREEE are derived from the germline V gene (reference sequence). Compared with germline, V lacks 4 bases and J lacks 4 bases; bases without a gene match: 13. This clonotype was obtained from an adult with HIV infection. The donor label of this sample is uncertain. The sample here was blood, taken before antiretroviral therapy. The chain uses TRBV5-4 and TRBJ2-2, and TRBD2 aligns with 10 junction nucleotides. CDR3 protein: CASSPSAGGSRSTGELFF. The DNA sequence is TGTGCCAGCAGCCCGTCAGCGGGAGGGAGCCGTAGCACCGGGGAGCTGTTTTTT.